This T cell receptor (beta chain) was recorded in a study of identical twins. Findings of the study overall: With monozygotic twins, out-of-frame TCR alpha sharing exceeded what models estimated. Twin pairs had excess sharing that was weaker in beta out-of-frame sequences. Alpha sequences out of frame and shared by twins had excess low generation probability.

Each donor was a healthy Caucasian. TCRdb passed the 5' RACE reads through MiXCR, listing each CDR3 protein once. Of about 500,000 distinct CDR3 sequences in the sample, about 13% are singletons; the top ten hold about 1%. Trimming took 4 bases from V and 4 from J, leaving 6 bases between them. The CDR3 has 12 residues. Germline V gives CDR1 SNHLY, CDR2 FYNNEI. As to this clonotype: Antigen: not known.

The sample was also reused in another study, on yellow fever vaccine responses in identical twins.

The TCR originated in a woman aged 18-29 years in good health. What was sequenced was CD4+ T cells sorted from blood. The genes are TRBV2 and TRBJ2-3; D remains ambiguous. CDR3 sequence: CASSAGADTQYF. CDR3 bases: TGTGCCAGCAGTGCTGGGGCAGATACGCAGTATTTT.